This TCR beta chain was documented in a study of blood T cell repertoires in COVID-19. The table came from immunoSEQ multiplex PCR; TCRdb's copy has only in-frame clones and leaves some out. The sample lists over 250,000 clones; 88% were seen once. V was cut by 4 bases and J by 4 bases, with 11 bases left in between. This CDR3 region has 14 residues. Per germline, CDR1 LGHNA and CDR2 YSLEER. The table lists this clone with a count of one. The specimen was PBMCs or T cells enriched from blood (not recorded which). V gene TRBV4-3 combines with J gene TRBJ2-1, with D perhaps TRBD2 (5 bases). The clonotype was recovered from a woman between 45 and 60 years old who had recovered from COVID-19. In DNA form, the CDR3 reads TGCGCCAGCAGCCCTCGATGGGAGTACAATGAGCAGTTCTTC. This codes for CASSPRWEYNEQFF.